These T cell receptor beta chains were read from a single sample in a study of cytomegalovirus exposure and HLA in healthy donors. Repertoires were generated with immunoSEQ multiplex PCR, while TCRdb's copy carries only in-frame clones and drops some. Of about 62,000 clones listed, roughly 75% were seen once; the top ten hold about 8%. The sequencing input was PBMCs. The receptor source for this set is a man between 60 and 75 years old in good health and CMV-seropositive. Both conserved end residues are part of each CDR3. A D gene is named only where the DNA matches it firmly. The listing skips clone size in some rows; elsewhere it reads once, few, many or a size class.

v_gene	d_gene	j_gene	abundance	CDR3aa	CDR3nt
TRBV9	NA	TRBJ1-1	NA	CASSVEGQNTEAFF	TGTGCCAGCAGCGTAGAGGGACAGAACACTGAAGCTTTCTTT
TRBV7-9	NA	TRBJ2-4	NA	CASSSSPLGQTGNIQYF	TGTGCCAGCAGCTCTAGTCCCTTGGGGCAGACGGGAAACATTCAGTACTTC
TRBV5-1	TRBD1	TRBJ1-2	NA	CASSLTGPKHGYTF	TGCGCCAGCAGTTTGACAGGGCCGAAACATGGCTACACCTTC
TRBV5-1	NA	TRBJ2-1	NA	CASSRGTVSYNEQFF	TGCGCCAGCAGTCGGGGGACAGTTTCCTACAATGAGCAGTTCTTC
TRBV5-5	NA	TRBJ1-4	NA	CASSSGTTNEKLFF	TGTGCCAGCAGCTCCGGGACAACTAATGAAAAACTGTTTTTT
TRBV9	TRBD1	TRBJ1-6	NA	CASSVTGTGTNSPLHF	TGTGCCAGCAGCGTCACCGGGACAGGGACTAATTCACCCCTCCACTTT
TRBV28	TRBD1	TRBJ2-3	NA	CASRPAQGAPDTQYF	TGTGCCAGCAGACCCGCACAGGGGGCACCAGATACGCAGTATTTT
TRBV7-8	TRBD1	TRBJ2-7	NA	CASSFGQGIFYEQYF	TGTGCCAGCAGCTTTGGACAGGGGATTTTTTACGAGCAGTACTTC
TRBV5-1	TRBD1	TRBJ1-1	NA	CASSGDRVSMEAFF	TGCGCCAGCAGTGGGGACAGGGTATCTATGGAGGCTTTCTTT
TRBV5-4	NA	TRBJ1-2	NA	CASSFPDRNGYTF	TGTGCCAGCAGCTTCCCCGACAGGAACGGCTACACCTTC
TRBV29-1	TRBD1	TRBJ2-5	NA	CSVVGRGQETQYF	TGCAGCGTTGTCGGCAGGGGGCAAGAGACCCAGTACTTC
TRBV2	TRBD1	TRBJ2-7	NA	CASREQQGMTSEQYF	TGTGCCAGCAGAGAACAACAGGGGATGACATCCGAGCAGTACTTC
TRBV7-9	TRBD2	TRBJ2-1	once	CASNSAGDLYNEQFF	TGTGCCAGCAACTCGGCGGGAGACCTCTACAATGAGCAGTTCTTC
TRBV5-1	NA	TRBJ1-5	few	CASSLATDQPQHF	TGCGCCAGCAGCTTAGCTACAGATCAGCCCCAGCATTTT
TRBV4-2	NA	TRBJ2-1	NA	CASSQELEQFF	TGTGCCAGCAGCCAAGAGCTAGAGCAGTTCTTC
TRBV4-2	TRBD1	TRBJ2-6	NA	CASSQADRVHSAGANVLTF	TGTGCCAGCAGCCAAGCCGACAGGGTTCATTCGGCTGGGGCCAACGTCCTGACTTTC
TRBV12-2	NA	TRBJ1-5	once	CASRLASSIDSNQPQHF	TGTGCAAGTCGCTTAGCTTCGAGTATAGATAGCAATCAGCCCCAGCATTTT
TRBV4-1	NA	TRBJ1-1	few	CASSQEPGVVVFF	TGCGCCAGCAGCCAAGAACCAGGGGTTGTCGTTTTCTTT
TRBV11-3	NA	TRBJ2-2	NA	CASSLTTPNTGELFF	TGTGCCAGCAGCTTAACGACTCCTAACACCGGGGAGCTGTTTTTT
TRBV5-4	TRBD1	TRBJ1-1	NA	CASSLFGRPGQDEAFF	TGTGCCAGCAGCTTATTTGGTCGTCCGGGACAGGATGAAGCTTTCTTT
TRBV5-6	NA	TRBJ1-4	NA	CASSAGNRREKLFF	TGTGCCAGCAGCGCGGGAAACCGTAGAGAAAAACTGTTTTTT
TRBV10-3	NA	TRBJ1-5	NA	CAISDGQGLGNQPQHF	TGTGCCATCAGTGATGGCCAGGGGTTGGGCAATCAGCCCCAGCATTTT
TRBV29-1	NA	TRBJ2-5	NA	CSVEDLGRAGTQYF	TGCAGCGTTGAAGATCTAGGCAGGGCAGGGACCCAGTACTTC
TRBV7-2	NA	TRBJ1-1	NA	CASSLGPMRNTEAFF	TGTGCCAGCAGCTTAGGCCCCATGAGGAACACTGAAGCTTTCTTT
TRBV5-5	NA	TRBJ1-1	NA	CASSLAFTGLNTEAFF	TGTGCCAGCAGCTTGGCGTTTACAGGTTTGAACACTGAAGCTTTCTTT
TRBV11-3	NA	TRBJ2-2	few	CASTSTLSQAGELFF	TGTGCCAGCACATCGACATTGTCTCAAGCCGGGGAGCTGTTTTTT
TRBV4-1	TRBD2	TRBJ2-5	NA	CASGSGGAGETQYF	TGCGCCAGCGGGAGCGGGGGGGCGGGAGAGACCCAGTACTTC
TRBV21-1	NA	TRBJ1-5	NA	CVSSKEGRDRGWFQPQHF	TGTGTCAGCAGCAAAGAGGGACGGGACAGGGGTTGGTTTCAGCCCCAGCATTTT
TRBV29-1	NA	TRBJ2-5	NA	CSGKAGRETQYF	TGCAGCGGAAAGGCGGGTCGAGAGACCCAGTACTTC
TRBV19	NA	TRBJ1-6	few	CASKDSQAGNSPLHF	TGTGCCAGTAAGGACAGTCAGGCGGGTAATTCACCCCTCCACTTT
TRBV6-1	NA	TRBJ1-3	NA	CASRQSGNTIYF	TGTGCCAGCCGACAGTCTGGAAACACCATATATTTT
TRBV13	TRBD2	TRBJ2-3	NA	CASSLVGGEQDTQYF	TGTGCCAGCAGCTTGGTGGGGGGGGAGCAAGATACGCAGTATTTT
TRBV27	TRBD1	TRBJ1-1	NA	CASSPLGQGDTEAFF	TGTGCCAGCAGTCCCTTGGGACAGGGAGACACTGAAGCTTTCTTT
TRBV6-5	NA	TRBJ1-2	NA	CASSYSNQGGYGYTF	TGTGCCAGCAGTTACTCGAATCAGGGTGGGTACGGCTACACCTTC
TRBV4-2	TRBD2	TRBJ2-1	NA	CASSRLTSGSYNEQFF	TGTGCCAGCAGCCGCCTTACTAGCGGCTCCTACAATGAGCAGTTCTTC
TRBV5-1	TRBD2	TRBJ2-1	NA	CASSFSGSGNEQFF	TGCGCCAGCAGCTTTAGCGGGAGTGGGAATGAGCAGTTCTTC
TRBV7-8	TRBD1	TRBJ1-2	once	CASSFHRGGDGYTF	TGTGCCAGCAGCTTCCACAGGGGGGGAGATGGCTACACCTTC
TRBV6-4	NA	TRBJ1-1	NA	CASSDRGGHAFF	TGTGCCAGCAGTGACCGGGGGGGCCACGCTTTCTTT
TRBV11-2	TRBD2	TRBJ2-1	NA	CASSSAGTSGDNEQFF	TGTGCCAGCAGCTCAGCCGGGACTAGCGGAGACAATGAGCAGTTCTTC
TRBV6-1	NA	TRBJ1-4	few	CASSGGRVGNEKLFF	TGTGCCAGCAGTGGAGGCAGGGTTGGTAATGAAAAACTGTTTTTT
TRBV28	TRBD2	TRBJ2-1	few	CASTESGRAYNEQFF	TGTGCCAGCACCGAGAGCGGGAGGGCTTACAATGAGCAGTTCTTC
TRBV18	NA	TRBJ1-1	NA	CASSPTPVNTEAFF	TGTGCCAGCTCACCAACCCCAGTGAACACTGAAGCTTTCTTT
TRBV6-5	NA	TRBJ2-1	NA	CASSYSSSANNEQFF	TGTGCCAGCAGTTACTCGAGTTCCGCGAACAATGAGCAGTTCTTC
TRBV19	TRBD1	TRBJ1-5	NA	CASSMTAGGRQPQHF	TGTGCCAGTAGTATGACGGCAGGGGGCCGTCAGCCCCAGCATTTT
TRBV5-1	NA	TRBJ1-4	NA	CASSLARVGTNEKLFF	TGCGCCAGCAGCTTGGCAAGAGTTGGAACTAATGAAAAACTGTTTTTT
TRBV19	TRBD2	TRBJ2-3	NA	CASSPRSSSGSTDTQYF	TGTGCCAGTAGCCCTAGATCCTCTAGCGGGAGCACAGATACGCAGTATTTT
TRBV11-2	TRBD2	TRBJ2-3	few	CASSLGLVAGGSADTQYF	TGTGCCAGCAGCTTAGGACTAGTAGCGGGGGGGTCGGCAGATACGCAGTATTTT
TRBV4-1	TRBD2	TRBJ2-1	NA	CASSQVLLSGGRRNEQFF	TGCGCCAGCAGCCAAGTCTTACTATCGGGAGGGCGCAGGAATGAGCAGTTCTTC
TRBV5-4	TRBD1	TRBJ1-2	NA	CASSSTGATGGYTF	TGTGCCAGCAGCTCCACAGGGGCCACAGGGGGCTACACCTTC
TRBV7-2	NA	TRBJ1-5	once	CASSLEQAQPQHF	TGTGCCAGCAGCTTAGAACAGGCTCAGCCCCAGCATTTT
TRBV5-1	NA	TRBJ2-7	NA	CASSSPSLREQYF	TGCGCCAGCAGTTCCCCCTCCTTACGGGAGCAGTACTTC
TRBV7-9	TRBD1	TRBJ1-6	NA	CASSLTGQINSPLHF	TGTGCCAGCAGCTTAACGGGACAGATAAATTCACCCCTCCACTTT
TRBV6-6	NA	TRBJ2-2	NA	CASTTGVAVNTGELFF	TGTGCCAGCACCACGGGGGTAGCAGTCAACACCGGGGAGCTGTTTTTT
TRBV19	NA	TRBJ1-1	NA	CASSISRHTEAFF	TGTGCCAGTAGTATTTCCAGGCACACTGAAGCTTTCTTT
TRBV7-9	NA	TRBJ1-2	NA	CASSLGGSIRYTF	TGTGCCAGCAGCTTAGGAGGGAGTATACGCTACACCTTC
TRBV5-5	NA	TRBJ1-2	NA	CASSLEGDYGYTF	TGTGCCAGCAGCTTGGAAGGGGACTATGGCTACACCTTC
TRBV7-6	NA	TRBJ2-7	NA	CASSPGLQSYEQYF	TGTGCCAGCAGCCCAGGGTTACAAAGCTACGAGCAGTACTTC